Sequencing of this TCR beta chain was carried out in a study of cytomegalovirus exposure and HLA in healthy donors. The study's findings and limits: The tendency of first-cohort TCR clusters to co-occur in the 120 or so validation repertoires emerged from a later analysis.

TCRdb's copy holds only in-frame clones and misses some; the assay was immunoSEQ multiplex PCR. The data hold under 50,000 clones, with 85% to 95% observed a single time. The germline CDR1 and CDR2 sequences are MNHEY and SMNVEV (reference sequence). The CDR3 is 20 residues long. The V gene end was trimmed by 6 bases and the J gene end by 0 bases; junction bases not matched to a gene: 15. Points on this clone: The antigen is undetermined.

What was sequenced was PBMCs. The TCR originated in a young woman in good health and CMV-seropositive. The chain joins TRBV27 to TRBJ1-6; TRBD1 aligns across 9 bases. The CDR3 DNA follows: TGTGCCAGCAGCTCTGGGACAGGGAGAGCCAGCAGCTCCTATAATTCACCCCTCCACTTT. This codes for CASSSGTGRASSSYNSPLHF.